This T cell receptor beta chain is drawn from a study of cytomegalovirus exposure and HLA in healthy donors. The ends were cut back, 2 bases at V and 0 bases at J, with 8 bases in the middle. The CDR3 is 14 residues long. Germline assignment: CDR1 SGHTS and CDR2 YDEGEE. PCR employed 60 Vbeta and 13 Jbeta primers. Sequencing was performed with immunoSEQ multiplex PCR; in TCRdb, only in-frame clones are kept and a portion is missing. The sample contains under 120,000 clones, roughly 70% of which appear only once. Study results and caveats: Reports described diagnosis of cytomegalovirus status by the classifier as highly specific and sensitive. Later analysis showed most CMV-associated TCR beta chains appearing HLA-restricted. Cytomegalovirus association was assigned to approximately 180 TCR beta chains.

With regard to this clone: Antigen: not known.

The rearrangement joins TRBV5-8 to TRBJ1-1, with D hard to call. This sequence was found in a middle-aged man in good health and CMV-seropositive. The source material was PBMCs. The CDR3 DNA reads as TGTGCCAGCAGCTTTCTCCAGTTGAACACTGAAGCTTTCTTT. Translating gives CASSFLQLNTEAFF.